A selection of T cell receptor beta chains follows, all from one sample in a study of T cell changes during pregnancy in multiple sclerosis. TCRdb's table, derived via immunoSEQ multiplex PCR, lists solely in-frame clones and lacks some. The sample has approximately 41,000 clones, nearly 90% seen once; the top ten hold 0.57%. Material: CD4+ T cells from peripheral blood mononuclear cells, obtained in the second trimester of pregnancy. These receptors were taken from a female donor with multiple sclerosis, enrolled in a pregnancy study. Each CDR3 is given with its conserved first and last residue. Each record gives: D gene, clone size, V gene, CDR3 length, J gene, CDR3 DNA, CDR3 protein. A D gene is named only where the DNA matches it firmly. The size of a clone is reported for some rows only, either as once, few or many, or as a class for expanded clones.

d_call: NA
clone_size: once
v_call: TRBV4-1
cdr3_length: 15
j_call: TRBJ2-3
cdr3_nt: TGCGCCAGCAGCCAAGAGACAACTAGCACAGATACGCAGTATTTT
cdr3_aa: CASSQETTSTDTQYF

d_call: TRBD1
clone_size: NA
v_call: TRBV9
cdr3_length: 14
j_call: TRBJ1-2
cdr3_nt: TGTGCCAGCAGCGTAGCCGGGTCAGGGGGCCGCTACACCTTC
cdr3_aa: CASSVAGSGGRYTF

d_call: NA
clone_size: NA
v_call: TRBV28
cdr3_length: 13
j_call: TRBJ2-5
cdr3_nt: TGTGCCAGCAGTTTAGGGGGGTGGGAGACCCAGTACTTC
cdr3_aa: CASSLGGWETQYF

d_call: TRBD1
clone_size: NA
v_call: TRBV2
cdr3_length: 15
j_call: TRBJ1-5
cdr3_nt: TGTGCCAGCAGTCTGGACAGGGTTAGCAATCAGCCCCAGCATTTT
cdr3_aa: CASSLDRVSNQPQHF

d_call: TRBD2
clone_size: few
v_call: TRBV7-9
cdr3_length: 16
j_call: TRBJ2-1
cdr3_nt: TGTGCCAGCAGCCCAGGACTAGCGGGAGATAGGAATGAGCAGTTCTTC
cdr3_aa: CASSPGLAGDRNEQFF

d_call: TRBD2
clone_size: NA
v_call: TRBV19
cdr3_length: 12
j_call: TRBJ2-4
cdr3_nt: TGTGCCAGTAGGCTAGCGGGAGACATTCAGTACTTC
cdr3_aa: CASRLAGDIQYF

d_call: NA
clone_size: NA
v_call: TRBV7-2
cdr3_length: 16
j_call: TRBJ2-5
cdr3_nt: TGTGCCAGCAGCTTGTCTAGCTCACTGAGGAAGGAGACCCAGTACTTC
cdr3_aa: CASSLSSSLRKETQYF

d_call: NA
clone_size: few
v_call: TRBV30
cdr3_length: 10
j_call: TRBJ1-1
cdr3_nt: TGTGCCTGGGTCAGGGTTTCGGCTTTCTTT
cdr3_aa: CAWVRVSAFF

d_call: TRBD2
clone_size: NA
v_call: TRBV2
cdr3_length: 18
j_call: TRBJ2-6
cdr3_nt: TGTGCCAGCAGTGGCGCTAGCGGGAGCATAGGTGGGGCCAACGTCCTGACTTTC
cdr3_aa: CASSGASGSIGGANVLTF

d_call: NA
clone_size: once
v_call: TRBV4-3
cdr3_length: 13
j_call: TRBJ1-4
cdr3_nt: TGCGCCAGCAGACCCGCCGGGAGCGGAAAACTGTTTTTT
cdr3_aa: CASRPAGSGKLFF

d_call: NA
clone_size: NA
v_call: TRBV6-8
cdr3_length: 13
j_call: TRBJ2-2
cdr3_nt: TGTGCCAGCAGTCCCACTAGTTCCGGGGAGCTGTTTTTT
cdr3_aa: CASSPTSSGELFF

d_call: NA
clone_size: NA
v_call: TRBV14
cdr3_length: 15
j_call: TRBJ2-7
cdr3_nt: TGTGCCAGCAGCCAAGTTCGTGGAGAGGCTTACGAGCAGTACTTC
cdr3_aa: CASSQVRGEAYEQYF

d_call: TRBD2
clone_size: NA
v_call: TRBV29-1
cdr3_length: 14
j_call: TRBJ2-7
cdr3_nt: TGCAGCGTGACCCTAGCGGGAGGCGCCTACGAGCAGTACTTC
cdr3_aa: CSVTLAGGAYEQYF

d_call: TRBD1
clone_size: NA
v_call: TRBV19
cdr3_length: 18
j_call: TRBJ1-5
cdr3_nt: TGTGCCAGTAGTCCACAGGGGGCGCGGATCTATAGCAATCAGCCCCAGCATTTT
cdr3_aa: CASSPQGARIYSNQPQHF

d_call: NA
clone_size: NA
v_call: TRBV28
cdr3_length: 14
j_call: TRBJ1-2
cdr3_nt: TGTGCCAGCAGTTTCTCAGGGGAGGGCTATGGCTACACCTTC
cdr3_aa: CASSFSGEGYGYTF

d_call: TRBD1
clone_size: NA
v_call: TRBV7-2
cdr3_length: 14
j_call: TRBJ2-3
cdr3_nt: TGTGCCAGCAGCTCGGGACAGTGGGCAGATACGCAGTATTTT
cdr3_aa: CASSSGQWADTQYF

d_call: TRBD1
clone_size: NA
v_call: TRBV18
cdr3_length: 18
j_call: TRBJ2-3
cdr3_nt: TGTGCCAGCTCACCCGCTGCCCTGACAGGGAAAAACACAGATACGCAGTATTTT
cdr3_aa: CASSPAALTGKNTDTQYF

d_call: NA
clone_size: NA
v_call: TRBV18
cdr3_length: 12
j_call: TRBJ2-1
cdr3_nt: TGTGCCAGCTCCGGATCTAGCGATGAGCAGTTCTTC
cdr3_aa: CASSGSSDEQFF

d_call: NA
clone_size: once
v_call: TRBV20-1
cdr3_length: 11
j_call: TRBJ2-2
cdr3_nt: TGCAGTGCTAGCGGCACCGGGGAGCTGTTTTTT
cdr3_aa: CSASGTGELFF

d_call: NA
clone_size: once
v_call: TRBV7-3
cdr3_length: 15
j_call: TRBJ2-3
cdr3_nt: TGTGCCAGCAGCTCCGGGGGGCTAGCAGCAGATACGCAGTATTTT
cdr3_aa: CASSSGGLAADTQYF

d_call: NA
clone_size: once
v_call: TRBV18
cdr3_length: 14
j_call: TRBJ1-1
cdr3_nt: TGTGCCAGCTCACCGAACAGGAAGAACACTGAAGCTTTCTTT
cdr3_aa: CASSPNRKNTEAFF

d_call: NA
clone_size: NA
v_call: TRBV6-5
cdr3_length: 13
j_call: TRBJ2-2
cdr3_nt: TGTGCCAGCAAAAGAACGGGGAACGGGGAGCTGTTTTTT
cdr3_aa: CASKRTGNGELFF

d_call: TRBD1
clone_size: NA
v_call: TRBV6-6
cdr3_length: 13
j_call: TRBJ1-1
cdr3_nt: TGTGCCAGCAGGGGGACAGGTAACACTGAAGCTTTCTTT
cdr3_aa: CASRGTGNTEAFF

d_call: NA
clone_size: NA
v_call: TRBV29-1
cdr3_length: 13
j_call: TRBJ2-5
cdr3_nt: TGCAGCGTTGTTTCTAGAATACAAGAGACCCAGTACTTC
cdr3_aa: CSVVSRIQETQYF

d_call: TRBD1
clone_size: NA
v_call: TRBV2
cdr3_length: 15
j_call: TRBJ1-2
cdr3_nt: TGTGCCAGCAGTCCCGGGACAGGGGTTAACTATGGCTACACCTTC
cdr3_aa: CASSPGTGVNYGYTF

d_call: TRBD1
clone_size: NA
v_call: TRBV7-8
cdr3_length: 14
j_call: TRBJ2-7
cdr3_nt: TGTGCCAGCAGCTTCCACCGGGACAGGGACGAGCAGTACTTC
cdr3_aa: CASSFHRDRDEQYF

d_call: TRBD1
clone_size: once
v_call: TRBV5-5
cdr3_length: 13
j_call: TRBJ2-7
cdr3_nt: TGTGCCAGCAGCCGACAGGGGGCCTACGAGCAGTACTTC
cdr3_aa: CASSRQGAYEQYF

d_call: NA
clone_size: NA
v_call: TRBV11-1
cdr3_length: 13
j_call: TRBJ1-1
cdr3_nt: TGTGCCAGCTCAAGAAGCATGAACACTGAAGCTTTCTTT
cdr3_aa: CASSRSMNTEAFF

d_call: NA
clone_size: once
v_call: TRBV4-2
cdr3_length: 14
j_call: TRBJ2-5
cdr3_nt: TGTGCCAGCAGCTTGGAGGGCTTTGGAGAGACCCAGTACTTC
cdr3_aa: CASSLEGFGETQYF

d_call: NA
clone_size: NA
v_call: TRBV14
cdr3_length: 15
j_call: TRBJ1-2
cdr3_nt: TGTGCCAGCAGCCAAGTGGACAGAACTAACTATGGCTACACCTTC
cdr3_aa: CASSQVDRTNYGYTF

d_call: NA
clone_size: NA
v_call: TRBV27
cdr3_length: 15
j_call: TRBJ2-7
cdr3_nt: TGTGCCAGCCCATATCGGGGTCGGCCGATCTACGAGCAGTACTTC
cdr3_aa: CASPYRGRPIYEQYF

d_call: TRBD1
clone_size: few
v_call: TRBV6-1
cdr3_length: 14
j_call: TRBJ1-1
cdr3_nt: TGTGCCAGCAATATAGACAGGGGAAACACTGAAGCTTTCTTT
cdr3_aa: CASNIDRGNTEAFF

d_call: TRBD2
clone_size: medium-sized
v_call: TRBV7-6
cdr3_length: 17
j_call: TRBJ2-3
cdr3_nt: TGTGCCAGCAGCTCCCTAGCGGGAGGGACTAGCACAGATACGCAGTATTTT
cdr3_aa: CASSSLAGGTSTDTQYF

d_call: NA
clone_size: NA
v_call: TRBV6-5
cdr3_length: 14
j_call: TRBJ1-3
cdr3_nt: TGTGCCAGCCGACAGCTTCACTCTGGAAACACCATATATTTT
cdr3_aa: CASRQLHSGNTIYF

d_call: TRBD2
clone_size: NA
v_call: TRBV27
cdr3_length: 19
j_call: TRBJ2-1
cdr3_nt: TGTGCCAGCAGTACCAGGGGGGGTAGCGGGAGATCTGAGCGTAATGAGCAGTTCTTC
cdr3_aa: CASSTRGGSGRSERNEQFF

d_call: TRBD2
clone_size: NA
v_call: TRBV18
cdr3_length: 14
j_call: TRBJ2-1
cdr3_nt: TGTGCCAGCTCACGGACTAGCCCCTACAATGAGCAGTTCTTC
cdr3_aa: CASSRTSPYNEQFF

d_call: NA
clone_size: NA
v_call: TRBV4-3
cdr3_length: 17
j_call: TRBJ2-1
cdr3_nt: TGCGCCAGCAGCCAAGATTCAGGGGCGGGGGCCTACAATGAGCAGTTCTTC
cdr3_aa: CASSQDSGAGAYNEQFF

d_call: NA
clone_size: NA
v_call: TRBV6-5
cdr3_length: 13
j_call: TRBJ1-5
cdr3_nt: TGTGCCAGCAGTCCTTATAGCAATCAGCCCCAGCATTTT
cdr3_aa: CASSPYSNQPQHF

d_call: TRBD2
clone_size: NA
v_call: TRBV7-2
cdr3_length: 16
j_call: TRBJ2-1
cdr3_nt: TGTGCCAGCAGCGCAACGACTAGCCACTCCTACAATGAGCAGTTCTTC
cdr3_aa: CASSATTSHSYNEQFF

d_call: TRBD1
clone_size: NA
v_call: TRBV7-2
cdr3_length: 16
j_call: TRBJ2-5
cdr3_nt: TGTGCCAGCAGCCAAACCAGCGGACAGGGGACTTCTACCCAGTACTTC
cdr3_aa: CASSQTSGQGTSTQYF

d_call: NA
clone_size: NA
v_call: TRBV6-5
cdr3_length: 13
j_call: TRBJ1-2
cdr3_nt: TGTGCCAGCAGCGGATACAGGGAAGCTGGCTACACCTTC
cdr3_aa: CASSGYREAGYTF